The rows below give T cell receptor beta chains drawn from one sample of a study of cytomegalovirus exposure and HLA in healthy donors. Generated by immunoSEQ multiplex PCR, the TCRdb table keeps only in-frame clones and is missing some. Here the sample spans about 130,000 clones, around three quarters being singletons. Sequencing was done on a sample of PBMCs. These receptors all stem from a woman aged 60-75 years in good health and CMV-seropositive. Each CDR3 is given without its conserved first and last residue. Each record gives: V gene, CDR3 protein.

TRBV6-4,ASSYTSGGTDTQY
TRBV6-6,ASSYVQGPNEKLF
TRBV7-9,SSESDGSSYEQY
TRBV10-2,ASSPDRHGYT
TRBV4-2,ASSQGTGWDTGELF
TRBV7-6,ASSSGASSYNSPLH
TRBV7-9,ASSRDSRSQPQH
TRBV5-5,ASSSEGQGQPQH
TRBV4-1,ASSLADTQY
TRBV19,ASSIPGGAYGYT
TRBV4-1,ASSQERVGSGNEQF
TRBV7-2,ASNQGALNEQF
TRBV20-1,SARDTVGYT
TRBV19,ASSSRQGPREKLF
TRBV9,ASSVSRGHAGGDEQF
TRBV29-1,SVGVSSGGDEQY
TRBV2,ASSGQGAEAF
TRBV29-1,SVEGAATNEKLF
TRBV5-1,ASSLVTGANEKLF
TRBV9,ASSVGGPSYSGNTIY
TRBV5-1,ASSFAGTNTEAF
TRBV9,ASRSGQAVMNTEAF
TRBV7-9,ASSLLGEGTQY
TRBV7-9,ASSLGQGGTDTQY
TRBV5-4,ASSLAQGYEQY
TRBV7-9,ASSAAQGIDYGYT
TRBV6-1,ASSESEF
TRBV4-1,ASSNPGLADNEQF